Following are 8 T cell receptor beta chains from one sample sequenced in a study of blood T cells in healthy people across ages. The use of a sample-barcoded 5' primer and a J-beta primer mix characterized a second PCR of roughly 6 to 11 cycles. TCRdb analysed the 5' RACE reads with MiXCR anew, one entry per CDR3 protein. The sample yields fewer than 950,000 distinct CDR3 sequences, approximately 53% seen once. The specimen was blood. These receptors all come from an elderly man in good health.

A note on this clonotype: At one end the junction does not follow the germline gene, possibly because of a read error. The chain joins TRBV2 to TRBJ2-4; D might be TRBD2 (5 bases). The J call may be mistaken, given a closer DNA end match to TRBJ2-5. The CDR3 has 13 residues. Germline V CDR1 and CDR2: SNHLY, FYNNEI. CDR3 in DNA: TGTGTCAGCAGAAGAGGGCCCCAAGAGACCCAGTACTTC. Protein: CVSRRGPQETQYF.

CDR3 residues: CASSVQFTYEQYF. Here the CDR3 DNA reads TGTGCCAGCAGTGTGCAGTTTACCTACGAGCAGTACTTC. The rearrangement uses TRBV28 and TRBJ2-7, with unresolved D. This CDR3 contains 13 residues. The germline V and J ends were trimmed by 5 bases and 2 bases, with 10 bases remaining between them. The germline V gene encodes CDR1 MDHEN and CDR2 SYDVKM.

J is TRBJ2-1 and V is TRBV20-1; no clear D. The germline CDR1 and CDR2 sequences are DFQATT and SNEGSKA (reference sequence). This CDR3 has 13 residues. Trimming pared 3 bases from V and 9 bases from J, leaving 15 bases between. CDR3 coding DNA: TGCAGTGCTAGTGCTAGGCGGACCGGTGAGCAGTTCTTC. Protein: CSASARRTGEQFF.

V is TRBV18 and J is TRBJ2-4; a weak D match, TRBD1 (6 bases). The V end lost 5 bases, the J end lost 0 bases, and 14 bases lay between the germline ends. Germline V lookup: CDR1 KGHSH, CDR2 LQKENI. The CDR3 length is 16 residues. CDR3 sequence: CASSSIYRVAKNIQYF. CDR3 in DNA: TGTGCCAGCTCATCGATTTACAGGGTAGCCAAAAACATTCAGTACTTC.

This clonotype has a single count. This chain uses TRBV6-2 or TRBV6-3 with TRBJ2-5, with D perhaps matching TRBD2 (6 bases). The germline gives CDR1 MNHEY, CDR2 SVGEGT. Trimming removed 0 bases from V and 5 bases from J, with 22 bases in between. This CDR3 has 18 residues. The CDR3 sequence: CASSYSIKKGLRGETQYF. In DNA form, the CDR3 reads TGTGCCAGCAGTTACTCGATTAAGAAGGGACTGCGAGGGGAGACCCAGTACTTC.

This clonotype came up a few times. This rearrangement joins TRBV4-1 to TRBJ2-1, with D tentatively TRBD1 or TRBD2 (6 bases each). The CDR3 contains 17 residues. Deletions cut 0 bases from V and 4 bases from J, with 16 bases between. Per the germline V gene, CDR1 is MGHRA and CDR2 is YSYEKL. CDR3 protein: CASSQDPGAVTYNEQFF. The CDR3 nucleotides read TGCGCCAGCAGCCAAGATCCGGGGGCGGTTACATACAATGAGCAGTTCTTC.

This clonotype was detected only a few times. The V call is TRBV7-2, the J call TRBJ2-5; 11 positions match TRBD2. The CDR3 covers 15 residues. Germline V lookup: CDR1 SGHTA, CDR2 FQGNSA. The V gene end was trimmed by 2 bases and the J gene end by 5 bases; junction bases not matched to a gene: 4. This chain's CDR3 is CASSLTSGSFETQYF. The CDR3 nucleotides are TGTGCCAGCAGCTTAACTAGCGGGAGTTTCGAGACCCAGTACTTC.

The rearrangement uses TRBV27 and TRBJ2-7; TRBD1 matches 10 bases. The V segment lost 3 bases and the J segment 3 bases; nucleotides outside the gene matches: 5. The V gene's germline CDR1 is MNHEY and CDR2 SMNVEV (reference sequence). The CDR3 runs 15 residues. Here the CDR3 DNA reads TGTGCCAGCAGTTTGGTGGGACAGGGGCTCTACGAGCAGTACTTC. This translates into CASSLVGQGLYEQYF.